Sequencing of this TCR beta chain was carried out in a study of shared T cell receptors in the human thymus. Germline assignment: CDR1 SGHAT and CDR2 FQNNGV. With 1 base removed from V and 3 bases from J, the gap between germline ends came to 6 bases. The CDR3 covers 13 residues. Produced via immunoSEQ multiplex PCR; TCRdb's table is partial and in-frame only. The sample lists roughly 550,000 clones, around 78% occurring once. These same data were also listed under a study on human thymus T cells. That paper adds: The thymus was resected at corrective cardiac surgery. Thymic and blood repertoires showed apparently biased V and J gene usage. Related work found strong thymic repertoire overlap between unrelated individuals.

Sequences were obtained from thymocytes. This TCR was recovered from a boy younger than two with a congenital heart defect. The chain employs TRBV11-2 and TRBJ2-5; D ambiguous. CDR3 sequence: CASSLVGEETQYF. DNA for the CDR3: TGTGCCAGCAGCTTAGTCGGTGAAGAGACCCAGTACTTC.